The 20 T cell receptor beta chains below were found in one sample sequenced in a study of blood T cell repertoires in COVID-19. Here immunoSEQ multiplex PCR was the method, and the copy in TCRdb shows in-frame clones only, minus some. Of tens of thousands of clones in the sample, 85% to 95% were seen once. The material sequenced was peripheral blood. The receptors here all came from a human donor in a cohort sampled during active COVID-19.

The rearrangement joins TRBV3-1 (or the pseudogene TRBV3-2) to TRBJ2-5; 9 nucleotides line up with TRBD2. Germline values: CDR1 LGHDT, CDR2 YNNKEL (reference sequence). The CDR3 is 18 residues long. Trimming removed 3 bases from V and 1 base from J; junction bases left unmatched: 12. The CDR3: CASSHPLGREGGQETQYF. The CDR3 DNA reads TGTGCCAGCAGCCACCCACTGGGGCGGGAGGGGGGCCAAGAGACCCAGTACTTC.

The chain uses TRBV28 and TRBJ1-2, with D possibly TRBD1 on 6 matching bases. V was shortened by 7 bases and J by 6 bases, with 18 bases between the two germline ends. The CDR3 length is 14 residues. Germline V gene lookup returns CDR1 MDHEN and CDR2 SYDVKM. This CDR3 is CASNIVDRPDGYTF. For the CDR3, the DNA is TGTGCCAGCAATATCGTCGACAGGCCGGATGGCTACACCTTC.

This chain links TRBV9 with TRBJ2-2; 9 bases match TRBD2. Trimming took 5 bases from V and 2 from J; bases not matched to a gene: 10. The CDR3 totals 17 residues. Germline values: CDR1 SGDLS, CDR2 YYNGEE. The DNA for the CDR3 is TGTGCCAGCAGTAATATAGCGGGAGTGGCAAACACCGGGGAGCTGTTTTTT. It encodes CASSNIAGVANTGELFF.

The rearrangement links TRBV10-3 to TRBJ1-1, with D perhaps TRBD1 (5 bases). Germline V lookup: CDR1 ENHRY, CDR2 SYGVKD. V was pared by 6 bases and J by 1 base, with 9 bases between. The CDR3 has 13 residues. The CDR3 bases are TGTGCCATCAGGGGACTGACGAACACTGAAGCTTTCTTT. Its protein is CAIRGLTNTEAFF.

J is TRBJ2-2 and V is TRBV4-2; D not resolved. V gave up 2 bases and J gave up 1 base, with 23 bases separating them. CDR3 length equals 20 residues. Germline V CDR1 and CDR2: LGHNA, YNFKEQ. The CDR3 DNA is TGTGCCAGCAGCCAACTCTCAGGCCCAGGTCGCCTCCAGAACACCGGGGAGCTGTTTTTT. Its translation is CASSQLSGPGRLQNTGELFF.

This sequence joins TRBV6-5 and TRBJ2-1, with D possibly matching TRBD1 (5 bases). This CDR3 has 12 amino acids. V lost 8 bases to trimming and J lost 10 bases, with 15 bases between them. Looked up from germline, CDR1 is MNHEY and CDR2 is SVGAGI. The CDR3 DNA sequence: TGTGCCAGCCGACCTAAAGGGGAAGAGCAGTTCTTC. Translation: CASRPKGEEQFF.

The chain combines TRBV24-1 with TRBJ1-5; 8 positions match TRBD1. CDR1 and CDR2 (germline): KGHDR, SFDVKD. Trimming took 5 bases from V and 9 from J; bases not matched to a gene: 5. The CDR3 is 13 amino acids. The CDR3 DNA is TGTGCCACCAGTGGACAGGGGCAGGGGCCCCAGCATTTT. Translated: CATSGQGQGPQHF.

In this sample, this clone turned up once. This chain uses TRBV30 with TRBJ1-2, with D possibly TRBD1 on 5 matching bases. The CDR3 runs 13 residues. V lost 0 bases to trimming and J lost 6 bases, with 11 bases between them. Germline lookup yields CDR1 GTSNPN and CDR2 SVGIG (reference sequence). CDR3 residues: CAWSVRRGNGYTF. The CDR3 DNA follows: TGTGCCTGGAGTGTACGTCGGGGGAATGGCTACACCTTC. The whole variable domain, filled in from reference TRBV30 and TRBJ1-2, reads SQTIHQWPATLVQPVGSPLSLECTVEGTSNPNLYWYRQAAGRGLQLLFYSVGIGQISSEVPQNLSASRPQDRQFILSSKKLLLSDSGFYLCAWSVRRGNGYTFGSGTRLTVV.

The rearrangement uses TRBV18 and TRBJ2-5, with D uncertain. This CDR3 contains 15 residues. The germline gives CDR1 KGHSH, CDR2 LQKENI. V shed 2 bases and J shed 2 bases, with 12 bases lying between them. The CDR3 loop reads CASSPAEQLQETQYF. The CDR3 nucleotides are TGTGCCAGCTCACCAGCAGAACAGCTACAAGAGACCCAGTACTTC. Together with reference TRBV18 and TRBJ2-5, the CDR3 gives the full variable domain: NAGVMQNPRHLVRRRGQEARLRCSPMKGHSHVYWYRQLPEEGLKFMVYLQKENIIDESGMPKERFSAEFPKEGPSILRIQQVVRGDSAAYFCASSPAEQLQETQYFGPGTRLLVL.

The V gene is TRBV9, the J gene TRBJ2-2; D may be TRBD2 (5 bases). Trimming stripped 3 bases from V and 1 base from J, with 7 bases between. CDR1 is SGDLS and CDR2 is YYNGEE in the germline V gene. This CDR3 contains 14 residues. CDR3 sequence: CASSESGNTGELFF. DNA for the CDR3: TGTGCCAGCAGCGAAAGCGGGAACACCGGGGAGCTGTTTTTT.

As for this clone: The junction shows a germline mismatch at one end, possibly a read error. This chain uses TRBV7-7 with TRBJ2-2, with 10 bases identical to TRBD2. The CDR3 has 18 residues. CDR1 and CDR2 (germline): SSHAT, FNYEAQ (reference sequence). This chain's CDR3 is CASSEGSGASGRTGELFF. DNA for the CDR3: TGTGCTAGCAGCGAGGGGAGTGGTGCTAGCGGGAGAACCGGGGAGCTGTTTTTT.

This sequence joins TRBV5-1 and TRBJ1-1; D unclear. Germline V gene lookup returns CDR1 SGHRS and CDR2 YFSETQ. V was shortened by 0 bases and J by 0 bases, with 15 bases between the two germline ends. This CDR3 spans 17 amino acids. Here the CDR3 DNA reads TGCGCCAGCAGCTTGGAGAGACTGTCGGGTTTGAACACTGAAGCTTTCTTT. Residues: CASSLERLSGLNTEAFF.

The chain is built from TRBV28 and TRBJ1-5; D remains unclear. V lost 2 bases to trimming and J lost 3 bases, with 8 bases between them. The V gene's germline CDR1 is MDHEN and CDR2 SYDVKM. The CDR3 sequence is 14 residues long. The CDR3 region is CASSLVDYNQPQHF. CDR3 sequence (DNA): TGTGCCAGCAGTTTAGTAGACTACAATCAGCCCCAGCATTTT.

This clone has a single count. V gene TRBV19 combines with J gene TRBJ1-1, with D possibly matching TRBD1 (5 bases). CDR3 size: 15 residues. V was cut by 3 bases and J by 5 bases, with 16 bases left in between. The germline gives CDR1 LNHDA, CDR2 SQIVND (reference sequence). The CDR3 DNA sequence: TGTGCCAGTAGTATGGCTGGGACTATACTAACTGAAGCTTTCTTT. Its translation: CASSMAGTILTEAFF.

V usage is TRBV30 and J usage is TRBJ2-3; 7 bases line up with TRBD2. Per germline, CDR1 GTSNPN and CDR2 SVGIG (reference sequence). This CDR3 is built from 14 residues. The junction had 5 bases not matched to a gene; V was cut back by 5 bases and J by 0 bases. CDR3 DNA: TGTGCCTGGGGGGGGGACCCTAGCACAGATACGCAGTATTTT. Its protein product is CAWGGDPSTDTQYF.

The rearrangement links TRBV10-3 to TRBJ2-3; D uncertain. CDR1 and CDR2 (germline): ENHRY, SYGVKD. This CDR3 is built from 16 residues. The V end lost 3 bases, the J end lost 4 bases, and 17 bases lay between the germline ends. The CDR3 DNA reads TGTGCCATCAGTGACCCCTCTCTCGGCGGCCCAGATACGCAGTATTTT. Its protein is CAISDPSLGGPDTQYF.

This clone was recorded only once. This rearrangement joins TRBV30 to TRBJ1-4; no clear D. The CDR3 runs 12 residues. Trimming took 4 bases from V and 7 from J, leaving 10 bases between them. Per the germline V gene, CDR1 is GTSNPN and CDR2 is SVGIG (reference sequence). The CDR3 coding sequence is TGTGCCTGGACGGGGAGCGGTGAAAAACTGTTTTTT. Protein product: CAWTGSGEKLFF. The variable domain in full, completed from reference TRBV30 and TRBJ1-4, reads SQTIHQWPATLVQPVGSPLSLECTVEGTSNPNLYWYRQAAGRGLQLLFYSVGIGQISSEVPQNLSASRPQDRQFILSSKKLLLSDSGFYLCAWTGSGEKLFFGSGTQLSVL.

This chain joins TRBV27 and TRBJ1-1; D is undetermined. Germline V CDR1 and CDR2: MNHEY, SMNVEV (reference sequence). Between the trimmed V and J ends, which lost 6 bases and 4 bases, there was a span of 9 bases. This CDR3 is 12 amino acids long. CDR3 DNA sequence: TGTGCCAGCAGCTTTATCGGCACTGAAGCTTTCTTT. This sequence encodes CASSFIGTEAFF.

In its sample, this clone was seen once. The junction departs from germline at one end; a sequencing error may be responsible. The V and J genes are TRBV7-8 and TRBJ2-5; TRBD2 might be the D (6 bases). The CDR3 extends over 14 amino acids. Germline values: CDR1 SGHVS, CDR2 FQNEAQ. CDR3: CASTLSGYQETQYF. CDR3 bases: TGTGCCAGCACCTTAAGCGGGTACCAAGAGACCCAGTACTTC.

The V and J genes are TRBV19 and TRBJ2-3; 10 bases line up with TRBD2. V gave up 6 bases and J gave up 5 bases; unmatched junction bases: 8. Germline-derived CDR1 and CDR2 are LNHDA and SQIVND (reference sequence). This CDR3 contains 15 residues. The CDR3 loop is CASRPSGGAGDTQYF. The CDR3 nucleotides read TGTGCCAGTAGGCCCAGCGGGGGGGCCGGAGATACGCAGTATTTT.